This T cell receptor (beta chain) was recorded in a study of shared clonotypes between healthy human individuals. Study background: A couple of female and three male donors aged 18 to 49 were enrolled.

As for this clone: Its target is unknown.

Researchers ran the assay at a deep level. An approximately 220 ng quantity of DNA, roughly 32,000 T cell genomes, went into the sorted-subset replicate PCRs. Clones were sequenced by immunoSEQ multiplex PCR, and TCRdb holds only the in-frame ones, with some missing. The data contain millions of clones, about 95% of them singletons. Study-wide results and limits: Estimated clonotype richness was generally higher in naive than memory subsets.

Trimming stripped 2 bases from V and 6 bases from J, with 13 bases between. Germline values: CDR1 MNHEY, CDR2 SVGAGI. This CDR3 is 15 amino acids long. Positive CCR7 selection of CD45RO-negative cells yielded the naive CD8 cells, and terminally differentiated effector memory CD45RA+ cells were excluded. V usage is TRBV6-5 and J usage is TRBJ1-4; tentatively, D is TRBD1 (6 bases). This sequence originates from a man aged 18 to 35 in good health. The specimen sequenced was naive CD8+ T cells sorted from blood. CDR3 DNA: TGTGCCAGCAGTTACATTGGGGGCGAGGATGAAAAACTGTTTTTT. It codes for CASSYIGGEDEKLFF.